This TCR beta chain was identified during a study of technical replicates of blood from four donors (dated by TCRdb to 2015 to 2018). Note on this clone: Its specific antigen is unknown. No per-base quality is available; no much larger clone lies one base away.

Receptor amplification or capture employed the immunoSEQ multiplex PCR assay. The table was pulled from immuneACCESS by TCRdb, which kept in-frame rearrangements only. Such tables lose some clones; where checked, under half of the loss comes from unresolved V genes, and the rest has no known cause. This sample gives around 89,000 clones in total; roughly 94% of them show up just once. Together, the top ten hold about 0.22% of the sample. The CDR3 starts with the cysteine, ends with the phenylalanine, and has 13 residues. The kept DNA is CDR3 alone, 39 bases in frame from the first base. The trim is 3 bases for V and 5 bases for J, with a gap of 7 bases between the germline ends. According to the germline V gene (reference sequence), CDR1 reads MNHEY and CDR2 reads SMNVEV.

The rearrangement joined TRBV27 to TRBJ1-4; TRBD1 might be the D gene, on 6 matching bases. This TCR was recovered from a human donor in good health. The sample taken for sequencing was T cells isolated from PBMCs. The nucleotides are TGTGCCAGCAGTTTCAGGGGAAATGAAAAACTGTTTTTT. Its protein product is CASSFRGNEKLFF.